These 22 T cell receptor beta chains originate from one sample sequenced in a study of blood T cell repertoires in COVID-19. Assay: immunoSEQ multiplex PCR; the TCRdb copy retains only in-frame clones and omits some. The sample includes 130,000 or so clones, roughly four fifths seen only once; the top ten take 12%. The sample was peripheral blood. Receptor source: a human donor in a cohort sampled during active COVID-19.

In this sample, this clone turned up once. This rearrangement joins TRBV5-1 to TRBJ2-1; 7 bases align to TRBD2. This CDR3 comprises 16 residues. Trimming took 3 bases from V and 5 from J; bases not matched to a gene: 11. Germline lookup yields CDR1 SGHRS and CDR2 YFSETQ. The DNA for the CDR3 is TGCGCCAGCAGCTCATTTCCCGGGACTAAGAACAATGAGCAGTTCTTC. This sequence encodes CASSSFPGTKNNEQFF.

The genes are TRBV18 and TRBJ2-1; 11 positions agree with TRBD2. The germline V gene has CDR1 KGHSH and CDR2 LQKENI. This CDR3 comprises 17 residues. V shed 3 bases and J 9 bases; nucleotides not matched to a gene: 13. CDR3 residues: CASSPMAGTSGQAEQFF. CDR3 nucleotide sequence: TGTGCCAGCTCACCTATGGCCGGGACTAGCGGACAAGCTGAGCAGTTCTTC.

J is TRBJ1-5 and V is TRBV28; no clear D. From germline, CDR1 is MDHEN and CDR2 SYDVKM. The ends were cut back, 5 bases at V and 9 bases at J, with 14 bases in the middle. This CDR3 spans 13 amino acids. CDR3 sequence: CASSGGVPGPQHF. The DNA for the CDR3 is TGTGCCAGCAGTGGCGGGGTCCCGGGGCCCCAGCATTTT. Looking up the rest from reference TRBV28 and TRBJ1-5 gives the full variable domain: DVKVTQSSRYLVKRTGEKVFLECVQDMDHENMFWYRQDPGLGLRLIYFSYDVKMKEKGDIPEGYSVSREKKERFSLILESASTNQTSMYLCASSGGVPGPQHFGDGTRLSIL.

This chain connects TRBV7-2 to TRBJ2-2; 11 bases map to TRBD2. The length of the CDR3 is 17 residues. Germline CDR1 is SGHTA and CDR2 is FQGNSA. The J segment lost 1 base and the V segment lost 10 bases, leaving 11 bases of the junction unmatched. The CDR3 sequence: CATNGDTSGGNTGELFF. The CDR3 DNA is TGTGCCACGAATGGGGACACTAGCGGGGGGAACACCGGGGAGCTGTTTTTT.

The J gene is TRBJ1-5, the V gene TRBV7-2; TRBD1 matches 8 bases. The germline gives CDR1 SGHTA, CDR2 FQGNSA. Germline trimming cut 5 bases from V and 1 base from J; bases unmatched to any gene: 7. The CDR3 is 16 residues long. The CDR3 reads CASSLQGAGSNQPQHF. As DNA, the CDR3 is TGTGCCAGCAGCCTGCAGGGGGCAGGGAGCAATCAGCCCCAGCATTTT. Combining the CDR3 with reference TRBV7-2 and TRBJ1-5 gives the whole variable domain GAGVSQSPSNKVTEKGKDVELRCDPISGHTALYWYRQSLGQGLEFLIYFQGNSAPDKSGLPSDRFSAERTGGSVSTLTIQRTQQEDSAVYLCASSLQGAGSNQPQHFGDGTRLSIL.

This clone was picked up one time. The chain combines TRBV18 with TRBJ2-3; TRBD1 agrees at 10 bases. This CDR3 comprises 16 residues. The germline V gene encodes CDR1 KGHSH and CDR2 LQKENI. Trimming cost V 5 bases and J 3 bases; bases outside gene matches: 8. The CDR3 is CASSARPGQGTDTQYF. The DNA for the CDR3 is TGTGCCAGCTCAGCGCGCCCGGGACAGGGGACAGATACGCAGTATTTT. Using reference TRBV18 and TRBJ2-3 for the parts outside the CDR3, the full variable domain is NAGVMQNPRHLVRRRGQEARLRCSPMKGHSHVYWYRQLPEEGLKFMVYLQKENIIDESGMPKERFSAEFPKEGPSILRIQQVVRGDSAAYFCASSARPGQGTDTQYFGPGTRLTVL.

The J gene is TRBJ1-4, the V gene TRBV2; D is undetermined. This CDR3 has 15 residues. V was shortened by 6 bases and J by 0 bases, with 11 bases between the two germline ends. Germline lookup yields CDR1 SNHLY and CDR2 FYNNEI. DNA of the CDR3: TGTGCCAGCAGCAGGTCAGGCGCAACTAATGAAAAACTGTTTTTT. Translated, it gives CASSRSGATNEKLFF.

The chain uses TRBV5-4 and TRBJ2-7; 9 bases line up with TRBD1. Per the germline V gene, CDR1 is SGHNT and CDR2 is YYREEE (reference sequence). The J segment lost 6 bases and the V segment lost 4 bases, leaving 8 bases of the junction unmatched. CDR3 size: 14 residues. For the CDR3, the DNA is TGTGCCAGCAGCGTCCGGGACAGGGAGGGCGAGCAGTACTTC. This gives the protein CASSVRDREGEQYF.

This clone has a single count. The chain recombines TRBV4-1 with TRBJ1-1; possible D gene TRBD1, 6 bases. The CDR3 spans 16 residues. The V and J ends lost 1 base and 1 base respectively, with 13 bases between them. CDR1 MGHRA and CDR2 YSYEKL come from the germline V gene. Here the CDR3 reads CASSQALVGGNTEAFF. CDR3 DNA sequence: TGCGCCAGCAGCCAAGCTTTGGTAGGGGGGAACACTGAAGCTTTCTTT.

The chain has TRBV6-6 and TRBJ1-6; D possibly corresponds to TRBD1 (5 bases). Germline V gene lookup returns CDR1 MNHNY and CDR2 SVGAGI (reference sequence). There are 13 residues in the CDR3. Trimming took off 7 bases at V and 8 bases at J, with 12 bases between the two ends. CDR3 in amino acids: CASTPRGDSPLHF. CDR3 bases: TGTGCCAGCACCCCACGGGGGGATTCACCCCTCCACTTT.

J is TRBJ2-7 and V is TRBV15; 9 bases are a match to TRBD2. Germline-derived CDR1 and CDR2 are LNHNV and YYDKDF (reference sequence). J was trimmed by 6 bases and V by 1 base; bases with no gene match: 7. The length of the CDR3 is 15 residues. The DNA of the CDR3 is TGTGCCACCAGCAGAGCGGAAGCGGGGGGCGGCGAGCAGTACTTC. Protein: CATSRAEAGGGEQYF.

This rearrangement joins TRBV5-6 to TRBJ1-5, with no clear D. From germline, CDR1 is SGHDT and CDR2 YYEEEE. V shed 1 base and J shed 4 bases, with 9 bases lying between them. This CDR3 has 14 residues. The CDR3, as DNA: TGTGCCAGCAGCTTGTTAGGGAGGAATCAGCCCCAGCATTTT. Encoded protein: CASSLLGRNQPQHF.

The CDR3 nucleotides read TGTGCCAGCAGCACCCTTGGAGCGAGAGAGACCCAGTACTTC. Encoded protein: CASSTLGARETQYF. V and J are TRBV5-4 and TRBJ2-5; D ambiguous. V lost 4 bases to trimming and J lost 4 bases, with 14 bases between them. CDR1 is SGHNT, CDR2 YYREEE, per germline (reference sequence). CDR3 length equals 14 residues.

This chain connects TRBV6-5 to TRBJ1-6; tentative D call: TRBD1 (6 bases). Germline loops: CDR1 MNHEY, CDR2 SVGAGI. Trimming removed 5 bases from V and 5 bases from J, with 10 bases in between. The CDR3 has 14 residues. CDR3 loop: CASSTGTNNSPLHF. The CDR3, as DNA: TGTGCCAGCAGTACAGGGACAAATAATTCACCCCTCCACTTT.

The chain is built from TRBV19 and TRBJ2-7, with D perhaps TRBD1 (6 bases). The CDR3 runs to 14 residues. The germline CDR1 and CDR2 sequences are LNHDA and SQIVND (reference sequence). V shed 4 bases and J shed 1 base, with 11 bases lying between them. The CDR3 loop reads CASSRQDLSYEQYF. The CDR3 region has the DNA TGTGCCAGTAGTAGACAGGACCTATCCTACGAGCAGTACTTC.

This chain connects TRBV24-1 to TRBJ2-5; 12 bases are shared with TRBD1. Trimming at V came to 9 bases and at J to 5 bases, leaving 3 bases not matched to a gene. Germline V gives CDR1 KGHDR, CDR2 SFDVKD. The CDR3 has 13 residues. DNA for the CDR3: TGTGCCACCGGGACAGGGGGCGCGGAGACCCAGTACTTC. It is translated as CATGTGGAETQYF.

The chain links TRBV3-1 (or the pseudogene TRBV3-2) to TRBJ2-5; D perhaps matches TRBD2 (6 bases). V was trimmed by 0 bases and J by 4 bases, leaving 15 bases between them. The CDR3 extends over 16 amino acids. Per the germline V gene, CDR1 is LGHDT and CDR2 is YNNKEL (reference sequence). CDR3 region: CASSQDLVRRGETQYF. As DNA, the CDR3 is TGTGCCAGCAGCCAAGATCTTGTAAGGAGGGGAGAGACCCAGTACTTC.

The chain employs TRBV4-1 and TRBJ2-3; D is ambiguous. The CDR3 sequence is 17 residues long. Germline CDR1 is MGHRA and CDR2 is YSYEKL. V lost 1 base and J 2 bases, leaving 16 bases between the germline ends. CDR3 region: CASSQALSLLATDTQYF. As DNA, the CDR3 is TGCGCCAGCAGCCAAGCCCTTAGCCTTTTAGCCACAGATACGCAGTATTTT.

V and J are TRBV7-2 and TRBJ1-3; tentative D call: TRBD1 (5 bases). The CDR3 is made up of 15 amino acids. Germline values: CDR1 SGHTA, CDR2 FQGNSA. Trimming stripped 4 bases from V and 1 base from J, with 11 bases between. The CDR3: CASSSPDRSGNTIYF. CDR3 DNA: TGTGCCAGCAGCTCGCCAGACAGATCTGGAAACACCATATATTTT. Using reference TRBV7-2 and TRBJ1-3 for the parts outside the CDR3, the full variable domain is GAGVSQSPSNKVTEKGKDVELRCDPISGHTALYWYRQSLGQGLEFLIYFQGNSAPDKSGLPSDRFSAERTGGSVSTLTIQRTQQEDSAVYLCASSSPDRSGNTIYFGEGSWLTVV.

The chain is built from TRBV9 and TRBJ2-5; D not resolved. Germline lookup yields CDR1 SGDLS and CDR2 YYNGEE. V was clipped by 0 bases and J by 5 bases, with 14 bases between them. This CDR3 is built from 15 residues. The DNA of the CDR3 is TGTGCCAGCAGCGTAGGCCACAGCCACTCGGAGACCCAGTACTTC. Translating it yields CASSVGHSHSETQYF.

A single count supports this clone. This rearrangement joins TRBV6-5 to TRBJ2-3; 9 nucleotides align to TRBD2. CDR1 and CDR2 (germline): MNHEY, SVGAGI. This CDR3 has 15 amino acids. J was trimmed by 5 bases and V by 2 bases; bases with no gene match: 5. CDR3 region: CASSYGGGAVDTQYF. In DNA form, the CDR3 reads TGTGCCAGCAGTTACGGCGGGGGGGCCGTAGATACGCAGTATTTT.

The chain joins TRBV6-6 to TRBJ2-5, with D possibly TRBD1 on 5 matching bases. Germline V CDR1 and CDR2: MNHNY, SVGAGI (reference sequence). The CDR3 length is 16 residues. V dropped 2 bases and J dropped 1 base, with 14 bases sitting between them. The CDR3 DNA follows: TGTGCCAGCAGTTACCCCCGCGACAGTATCCAAGAGACCCAGTACTTC. Its protein product is CASSYPRDSIQETQYF.